This TCR beta chain was identified in a study of T-cell memory formation after mild COVID-19. Notes on the study in general: Mainly in CM and EM were contracting CD4+ clones; CD8+ were in EMRA. Within pre-infection memory, some responding clones were found, suggesting cross-reactive memory joined. Later expanders leaned toward CD4+, whereas clones contracting from day 15 to 85 were balanced CD4/CD8. The SARS-CoV-2 specificity of second-wave clones reaching peak at day 37 remained unverified.

This clonotype came up a few times. No antigen is known for it. The CDR3 is 14 amino acids. Germline lookup yields CDR1 DFQATT and CDR2 SNEGSKA (reference sequence). TCRdb used MiXCR to reprocess the 5' RACE reads, holding one entry per CDR3 protein. The repertoire holds 250,000 to 400,000 distinct CDR3 sequences, with roughly an eighth as singletons. Sample: PBMCs or a T cell subset sorted from them (not recorded which). The chain uses TRBV20-1 and TRBJ2-5; D may be TRBD2 (6 bases). This TCR was sampled from a man younger than 35 who had mild COVID-19 (a few samples of this study predate the infection). Cell type and time point are not known. The CDR3 DNA reads TGCAAGTTCGCGGGAAACCGAGGGACAGAGACCCAGTACTTC. This encodes CKFAGNRGTETQYF.